Following are 21 T cell receptor beta chains from one sample sequenced in a study of cytomegalovirus exposure and HLA in healthy donors. Only in-frame clones appear in the TCRdb table, and some are missing; sequencing was by immunoSEQ multiplex PCR. The table lists 35,000 to 50,000 clones, roughly 90% of them singletons. Sequencing was done on a sample of PBMCs. The receptors originated from a man aged 18 to 29 in good health and CMV-seronegative.

This chain connects TRBV5-5 to TRBJ2-5, with D perhaps TRBD2 (5 bases). Germline lookup yields CDR1 SGHKS and CDR2 YYEKEE (reference sequence). The CDR3 length is 16 residues. Trimming shortened V by 0 bases and J by 5 bases, and 17 bases separated the two germline ends. The DNA for the CDR3 is TGTGCCAGCAGCTTGGGCGGTCCGCGGGCCCGGGAGACCCAGTACTTC. It translates to CASSLGGPRARETQYF.

The chain employs TRBV6-1 and TRBJ2-1; the D gene is possibly TRBD2 (6 bases). CDR3 length: 15 amino acids. The V gene's germline CDR1 is MNHNS and CDR2 SASEGT. V shed 7 bases and J shed 3 bases, with 16 bases lying between them. CDR3 protein: CASTPLGRGYNEQFF. The CDR3 coding sequence is TGTGCCAGCACTCCCCTGGGGCGGGGCTACAATGAGCAGTTCTTC.

The chain links TRBV2 to TRBJ2-7; tentative D call: TRBD1 (5 bases). The V gene's germline CDR1 is SNHLY and CDR2 FYNNEI. V shed 2 bases and J shed 3 bases, with 20 bases lying between them. The CDR3 covers 17 residues. CDR3 DNA sequence: TGTGCCAGCAGTGAATGGGTATTGGCAGGGCAATTCTACGAGCAGTACTTC. Translated: CASSEWVLAGQFYEQYF.

This rearrangement joins TRBV6-1 to TRBJ1-1, with D tentatively TRBD1 (6 bases). CDR3 length: 14 residues. V was cut by 5 bases and J by 1 base, with 11 bases left in between. The germline CDR1 and CDR2 sequences are MNHNS and SASEGT. CDR3 residues: CASSSQGSNTEAFF. Here the CDR3 DNA reads TGTGCCAGCAGTTCCCAGGGGTCGAACACTGAAGCTTTCTTT.

This chain connects TRBV7-9 to TRBJ2-7; D is ambiguous. Looked up from germline, CDR1 is SEHNR and CDR2 is FQNEAQ (reference sequence). The CDR3 length is 17 residues. V dropped 0 bases and J dropped 4 bases, with 19 bases sitting between them. The CDR3 sequence is CASSLALSHLLLYEQYF. In DNA, the CDR3 is TGTGCCAGCAGCTTAGCGCTATCGCACCTCCTTTTGTACGAGCAGTACTTC. The full variable domain, completed using reference TRBV7-9 and TRBJ2-7, is DTGVSQNPRHKITKRGQNVTFRCDPISEHNRLYWYRQTLGQGPEFLTYFQNEAQLEKSRLLSDRFSAERPKGSFSTLEIQRTEQGDSAMYLCASSLALSHLLLYEQYFGPGTRLTVT.

V and J are TRBV27 and TRBJ2-6, with TRBD1 as a possible D gene (5 bases). The V gene lost 8 bases and the J gene lost 0 bases, with 17 bases spanning the gap. Germline values: CDR1 MNHEY, CDR2 SMNVEV (reference sequence). This CDR3 is built from 17 residues. CDR3 sequence reads: CASLLDSTDSGANVLTF. The CDR3 nucleotides read TGTGCCAGCCTTCTCGACAGCACAGACTCTGGGGCCAACGTCCTGACTTTC.

J is TRBJ1-2 and V is TRBV6-1, with a weak D call TRBD1 (6 bases). The CDR3 contains 16 residues. V dropped 1 base and J dropped 7 bases, with 19 bases sitting between them. Germline CDR1 is MNHNS and CDR2 is SASEGT. The CDR3 DNA sequence: TGTGCCAGCAGTGAAGTAAACCCGGGACATGGCGGTGGCTACACCTTC. This gives the protein CASSEVNPGHGGGYTF.

The chain combines TRBV27 with TRBJ2-1; TRBD2 matches at 14 bases. This CDR3 region has 17 residues. The V gene's germline CDR1 is MNHEY and CDR2 SMNVEV (reference sequence). The V and J ends lost 5 bases and 4 bases, in that order; junction bases with no gene match: 7. CDR3 nucleotides: TGTGCCAGCAGTCACGGGACTAGCGGGAGTAGTTACAATGAGCAGTTCTTC. Translated: CASSHGTSGSSYNEQFF.

V gene TRBV4-3 combines with J gene TRBJ1-5; TRBD1 is a possible D gene (6 bases). V lost 4 bases and J 7 bases, leaving 14 bases between the germline ends. The CDR3 runs 14 residues. CDR1 LGHNA and CDR2 YSLEER come from the germline V gene. The CDR3 region has the DNA TGCGCCAGCAGCCCACGACAGGTCGGGCAGCCCCAGCATTTT. It encodes CASSPRQVGQPQHF.

This chain links TRBV5-4 with TRBJ2-7; weak D call: TRBD1 (7 bases). The CDR3 covers 15 residues. Trimming left V 4 bases short and J 3 bases short, with 17 bases between. Germline CDR1 and CDR2: SGHNT and YYREEE (reference sequence). CDR3 sequence: CASSPAGGLGYEQYF. CDR3 sequence (DNA): TGTGCCAGCAGCCCCGCAGGGGGGTTGGGCTACGAGCAGTACTTC.

This rearrangement joins TRBV19 to TRBJ2-3; D call uncertain. The CDR3 spans 13 residues. V lost 0 bases, J lost 6 bases, and 7 bases lay in between. Germline V gene data show CDR1 as LNHDA and CDR2 as SQIVND (reference sequence). CDR3 DNA: TGTGCCAGTAGTATAGACCCCCGGGATACGCAGTATTTT. As protein: CASSIDPRDTQYF.

In this sample, this clone turned up once. The chain carries TRBV5-1 and TRBJ1-2, with 9 bases aligning to TRBD1. The germline V gene encodes CDR1 SGHRS and CDR2 YFSETQ. Trimming at V came to 4 bases and at J to 4 bases, leaving 5 bases not matched to a gene. The CDR3 spans 14 residues. The CDR3 protein is CASSRDRARYGYTF. CDR3 nucleotides: TGCGCCAGCAGCAGGGACAGGGCCCGCTATGGCTACACCTTC.

J is TRBJ1-2 and V is TRBV27; 8 bases map to TRBD1. V lost 5 bases to trimming and J lost 4 bases; unmatched junction nucleotides: 3. This CDR3 has 13 amino acids. The germline V gene has CDR1 MNHEY and CDR2 SMNVEV (reference sequence). CDR3 protein: CASSPDRGYGYTF. CDR3 in DNA: TGTGCCAGCAGTCCCGACAGGGGCTATGGCTACACCTTC.

The chain recombines TRBV29-1 with TRBJ2-2; possibly TRBD1 for D (6 bases). This CDR3 has 13 amino acids. With 7 bases removed from V and 6 bases from J, the gap between germline ends came to 15 bases. Germline CDR1 is SQVTM and CDR2 is ANQGSEA. The CDR3 DNA reads TGCAGCGGGGGGCAGGGGAGCGCCGGGGAGCTGTTTTTT. Translation: CSGGQGSAGELFF.

CDR3 sequence reads: CATSRDLGHPWTQYF. CDR3 bases: TGTGCCACCAGCAGAGATTTGGGCCATCCATGGACCCAGTACTTC. The chain employs TRBV15 and TRBJ2-5; D remains unclear. This CDR3 contains 15 residues. V lost 0 bases and J 7 bases, leaving 15 bases between the germline ends. From germline, CDR1 is LNHNV and CDR2 YYDKDF (reference sequence).

V and J are TRBV9 and TRBJ2-2, with 10 positions matching TRBD1. V lost 3 bases to trimming and J lost 7 bases; unmatched junction nucleotides: 6. This CDR3 region has 15 residues. Looked up from germline, CDR1 is SGDLS and CDR2 is YYNGEE. The CDR3 spells CASSARQGAGGELFF. For the CDR3, the DNA is TGTGCCAGCAGCGCCAGACAGGGGGCCGGCGGGGAGCTGTTTTTT.

V and J are TRBV18 and TRBJ1-4; D is uncertain. Trimming stripped 3 bases from V and 8 bases from J, with 13 bases between. CDR3 length equals 14 residues. Germline V gene lookup returns CDR1 KGHSH and CDR2 LQKENI. The CDR3 here is CASSPLGEEEKLFF. In nucleotides, the CDR3 is TGTGCCAGCTCACCCCTGGGTGAGGAAGAAAAACTGTTTTTT.

The chain recombines TRBV27 with TRBJ1-1; 9 bases are shared with TRBD1. This CDR3 has 12 amino acids. V shed 6 bases and J 7 bases; nucleotides not matched to a gene: 3. Germline lookup yields CDR1 MNHEY and CDR2 SMNVEV (reference sequence). CDR3 in amino acids: CASRTGGIEAFF. The CDR3 nucleotides read TGTGCCAGCAGGACAGGGGGGATTGAAGCTTTCTTT.

The chain employs TRBV7-2 and TRBJ2-5; D not resolved. V lost 3 bases and J lost 1, with 9 bases in between. In germline, CDR1 is SGHTA, CDR2 FQGNSA. The CDR3 has 14 amino acids. The CDR3 coding sequence is TGTGCCAGCAGCTTTCAATCTACCCAAGAGACCCAGTACTTC. Residues: CASSFQSTQETQYF.

V gene TRBV5-1 combines with J gene TRBJ1-1; TRBD1 agrees at 7 bases. Germline V gene lookup returns CDR1 SGHRS and CDR2 YFSETQ. This CDR3 comprises 14 residues. Unmatched junction bases numbered 7, after V lost 2 bases and J lost 6 bases. Here the CDR3 DNA reads TGCGCCAGCAGCTTAGAGGGGGCGACCGCTGAAGCTTTCTTT. It specifies CASSLEGATAEAFF.

The rearrangement uses TRBV2 and TRBJ2-3, with 7 bases identical to TRBD1. CDR3 length: 15 residues. The trim removed 1 base at V and 2 bases at J, leaving 3 bases unmatched. Looked up from germline, CDR1 is SNHLY and CDR2 is FYNNEI. The CDR3 loop reads CASSEVGTDTDTQYF. CDR3 in DNA: TGTGCCAGCAGTGAAGTGGGGACAGACACAGATACGCAGTATTTT. Based on the CDR3 plus reference TRBV2 and TRBJ2-3, the full variable domain is EPEVTQTPSHQVTQMGQEVILRCVPISNHLYFYWYRQILGQKVEFLVSFYNNEISEKSEIFDDQFSVERPDGSNFTLKIRSTKLEDSAMYFCASSEVGTDTDTQYFGPGTRLTVL.